Listed below are T cell receptor beta chains from one sample, sequenced in a study of T cells in localized non-small cell lung cancer. TCRdb's table, derived via immunoSEQ multiplex PCR, lists solely in-frame clones and lacks some. The table includes more than 50,000 clones, about 80% detected once. The specimen was peripheral blood, collected before any cancer treatment. These receptors came from a female donor at least 60 years old with stage II squamous cell lung carcinoma. CDR3s include the opening cysteine and the closing phenylalanine or tryptophan. Each record gives: J gene, V gene, D gene, clone size, CDR3 DNA, CDR3 protein. A D gene is named only where the DNA matches it firmly. Size is stated for part of the rows, as once, few or many counts, or as a class when the clone is expanded.

>TRBJ1-1|TRBV2|-|-
TGTGCTCGCGGGGCCTTGAACACTGAAGCTTTCTTT
CARGALNTEAFF
>TRBJ2-2|TRBV7-3|-|-
TGTGCCAGCAGCGACAACACCGGGGAGCTGTTTTTT
CASSDNTGELFF
>TRBJ2-1|TRBV2|TRBD2|-
TGTGCCAGCAGTGAGGGGGTAGCGGGGGGCCGGAGGAAATACAATGAGCAGTTCTTC
CASSEGVAGGRRKYNEQFF
>TRBJ2-5|TRBV2|TRBD2|few
TGTGCCAGCAGTGAACTAGCGGGGGGGCTATCCCAAGAGACCCAGTACTTC
CASSELAGGLSQETQYF
>TRBJ1-2|TRBV21-1|-|-
TGTGCCAGCAGCTTTCTCTTCGTCACCTATGGCTACACCTTC
CASSFLFVTYGYTF
>TRBJ2-3|TRBV6-1|TRBD1|-
TGTGCCAGCAGTGAAGCGGGGGTTAGGGGGCGCGTCACAGATACGCAGTATTTT
CASSEAGVRGRVTDTQYF
>TRBJ1-3|TRBV7-2|-|-
TGTGCCAGCAGCTTATCAGTAACAGGATTCCCCGGAAACACCATATATTTT
CASSLSVTGFPGNTIYF
>TRBJ2-7|TRBV9|TRBD2|-
TGTGCCAGCAGCGTCTCGGGGGGGGCCACCTACGAGCAGTACTTC
CASSVSGGATYEQYF
>TRBJ2-4|TRBV5-1|-|-
TGCGCCAGCAGCTTGGACCAGGGCCAAAACATTCAGTACTTC
CASSLDQGQNIQYF
>TRBJ2-2|TRBV19|-|-
TGTGCCAGTAGTATTCAGGGTGCGGGGAACGGGGAGCTGTTTTTT
CASSIQGAGNGELFF
>TRBJ1-1|TRBV27|-|few
TGTGCCAGCAGTCCGGGCAGGGTGTCCACTGAAGCTTTCTTT
CASSPGRVSTEAFF
>TRBJ1-2|TRBV2|TRBD1|-
TGTGCCAGCGAAAAGGACAGGGCGAACTATGGCTACACCTTC
CASEKDRANYGYTF
>TRBJ1-2|TRBV5-1|-|-
TGCGCCAGCAGCTCCCCACGGGGTCCCTATGGCTACACCTTC
CASSSPRGPYGYTF
>TRBJ1-3|TRBV19|-|-
TGTGCCAGTAGCCTCGGAAACTCTGGAAACACCATATATTTT
CASSLGNSGNTIYF
>TRBJ1-1|TRBV5-1|TRBD1|-
TGCGCCAGCAGCAGGACAGGGGTGGAGACTGAAGCTTTCTTT
CASSRTGVETEAFF
>TRBJ2-7|TRBV10-3|TRBD1|-
TGTGCCATCAGGAGCCCCGACAGGGGAGCCTCCTACGAGCAGTACTTC
CAIRSPDRGASYEQYF
>TRBJ2-7|TRBV5-4|-|-
TGTGCCAGCAGCTTGGGGCAGGGGCGCTACGAGCAGTACTTC
CASSLGQGRYEQYF
>TRBJ1-1|TRBV19|-|few
TGTGCCAGTAGTACTCGGGGGGACACTGAAGCTTTCTTT
CASSTRGDTEAFF
>TRBJ1-5|TRBV19|-|-
TGTGCCAGTAGTACGACCCGAGGGGGCAATCAGCCCCAGCATTTT
CASSTTRGGNQPQHF
>TRBJ2-4|TRBV6-5|-|-
TGTGCCACCCATGGAACAGGAAAGAAAAACATTCAGTACTTC
CATHGTGKKNIQYF
>TRBJ2-3|TRBV5-4|-|-
TGTGCCAGCAGCTTCAACACAGATACGCAGTATTTT
CASSFNTDTQYF
>TRBJ1-1|TRBV9|-|-
TGTGCCAGCAGCGTAGGGGCAGGGGTAGCCGTAGCTTTCTTT
CASSVGAGVAVAFF
>TRBJ2-7|TRBV19|TRBD1|-
TGTGCCAGTAGTGCCGGGACAGGGGGTTACGAGCAGTACTTC
CASSAGTGGYEQYF
>TRBJ1-1|TRBV4-1|-|-
TGCGCCAGCAGCCAAGATTTTCCGGGGGGATTGGATGCTTTCTTT
CASSQDFPGGLDAFF
>TRBJ2-7|TRBV7-3|-|-
TGTGCCAGCAGCATGGACAGAGCTAGCTCCTACGAGCAGTACTTC
CASSMDRASSYEQYF
>TRBJ1-5|TRBV19|TRBD1|-
TGTGCCAGTAGTATAGATCCAAGGGGGCTCAATCAGCCCCAGCATTTT
CASSIDPRGLNQPQHF
>TRBJ2-3|TRBV7-3|TRBD1|-
TGTGCCAGCAGCTTACAGGGGGCCGGGTCTCCAGATACGCAGTATTTT
CASSLQGAGSPDTQYF
>TRBJ1-6|TRBV6-1|-|-
TGTGCCAGCAGTGTAAACCTAGACGGCAATTCACCCCTCCACTTT
CASSVNLDGNSPLHF
>TRBJ1-2|TRBV5-6|TRBD1|-
TGTGCCAGCAGCCGGCCCCCGGGACAGGGCTTCTATGGCTACACCTTC
CASSRPPGQGFYGYTF
>TRBJ1-6|TRBV9|-|-
TGTGCCAGCAGCGTGGGGGTCCCTCAAAATTCACCCCTCCACTTT
CASSVGVPQNSPLHF
>TRBJ2-7|TRBV19|TRBD1|-
TGTGCCAGTAGTCCGGGGCAGGGGGCTTACGAGCAGTACTTC
CASSPGQGAYEQYF
>TRBJ2-4|TRBV5-4|TRBD1|-
TGTGCCAGCAGCCTAAACAGGGGGCTAGGAAGCATTCAGTACTTC
CASSLNRGLGSIQYF
>TRBJ2-7|TRBV5-8|TRBD1|-
TGTGCCAGCAGCTGGAAGGGGACAGGGGCCTACGAGCAGTACTTC
CASSWKGTGAYEQYF
>TRBJ2-5|TRBV7-2|TRBD2|-
TGTGCCAGCAGCGTCAATAGCGGGGGGGCCGGGGAGACCCAGTACTTC
CASSVNSGGAGETQYF
>TRBJ2-7|TRBV5-1|-|-
TGCGCCAGCAGCTTGGCCGGCAGTTCGACGGACTACGAGCAGTACTTC
CASSLAGSSTDYEQYF
>TRBJ2-3|TRBV29-1|-|-
TGCAGCGTTGGTGAGGGGGGTAAAGGCACAGATACGCAGTATTTT
CSVGEGGKGTDTQYF
>TRBJ2-7|TRBV29-1|TRBD1|-
TGCAGCGTTGAAGGAGGCCCGGGACAGAGTACCTACGAGCAGTACTTC
CSVEGGPGQSTYEQYF
>TRBJ1-1|TRBV6-5|-|-
TGTGCCAGCAGTTACTCTAGGGTGAGGGAGAACACTGAAGCTTTCTTT
CASSYSRVRENTEAFF
>TRBJ1-1|TRBV28|-|-
TGTGCCAGCCGCAATGGGGGTATGAACACTGAAGCTTTCTTT
CASRNGGMNTEAFF
>TRBJ1-2|TRBV29-1|-|few
TGCAGCGTCGGGGACACGGGAAGGGTGGTCTATGGCTACACCTTC
CSVGDTGRVVYGYTF
>TRBJ1-2|TRBV7-9|TRBD1|few
TGTGCCAGCAGACCTGGACAGGGTGTGATCTATGGCTACACCTTC
CASRPGQGVIYGYTF
>TRBJ1-5|TRBV7-9|-|-
TGTGCCAGCAGCTCGATAGGGACGGGAAGACAGCCCCAGCATTTT
CASSSIGTGRQPQHF
>TRBJ1-1|TRBV20-1|-|-
TGCAGTGGCAGGAGGAACACTGAAGCTTTCTTT
CSGRRNTEAFF
>TRBJ2-7|TRBV13|-|-
TGTGCCAGCAGCTTAGGGAGGGTCTCCTACGAGCAGTACTTC
CASSLGRVSYEQYF
>TRBJ1-6|TRBV7-2|-|-
TGTGCCAGCAGCCCCGGGGGGACCGGGCTCGCTTATTCACCCCTCCACTTT
CASSPGGTGLAYSPLHF
>TRBJ2-7|TRBV7-7|TRBD2|-
TGTGCTAGCAGCTTACCCAGGGAATGGAAGCGGGGGACCTACGAGCAGTACTTC
CASSLPREWKRGTYEQYF
>TRBJ1-3|TRBV27|TRBD1|-
TGTGCCAGCAGTTCGACAGGGAGCTCTGGAAACACCATATATTTT
CASSSTGSSGNTIYF
>TRBJ1-2|TRBV28|-|few
TGTGCCAGCAGTTTAATTCAGGGACCCTATGGCTACACCTTC
CASSLIQGPYGYTF
>TRBJ2-1|TRBV6-6|-|-
TGTGCCAGCAATGGCCTCAATGAGCAGTTCTTC
CASNGLNEQFF
>TRBJ1-2|TRBV9|-|-
TGTGCCAGCACAAAGGCAGATCTTGATAACTATGGCTACACCTTC
CASTKADLDNYGYTF
>TRBJ1-1|TRBV7-9|-|-
TGTGCCATCCTACCGAAGGGTCTGAACACTGAAGCTTTCTTT
CAILPKGLNTEAFF
>TRBJ2-1|TRBV9|TRBD1|-
TGTGCCAGCAGCTTAGGGACAGGGGGCGCCTACAATGAGCAGTTCTTC
CASSLGTGGAYNEQFF
>TRBJ2-1|TRBV4-1|-|-
TGCGCCAGCAGCCAACTAGACATGGGTTGGGCCTACAATGAGCAGTTCTTC
CASSQLDMGWAYNEQFF
>TRBJ1-2|TRBV6-5|-|-
TGTGCCAGCGGGAATAACTATGGCTACACCTTC
CASGNNYGYTF
>TRBJ1-1|TRBV4-1|-|-
TGCGCCAGCAGCGCTTATACCCAGGGGAACACTGAAGCTTTCTTT
CASSAYTQGNTEAFF
>TRBJ1-2|TRBV7-2|-|once
TGTGCCAGCAGCTTAGCCTCCCAGGGCGGGGATAACTATGGCTACACCTTC
CASSLASQGGDNYGYTF
>TRBJ1-3|TRBV7-8|-|once
TGTGCCAGCAGCCTAGTCCCTGGAAACACCATATATTTT
CASSLVPGNTIYF
>TRBJ2-1|TRBV7-8|TRBD2|-
TGTGCCAGCAGCTTACCCCGGACTAGCGGGGGCCTGAACAATGAGCAGTTCTTC
CASSLPRTSGGLNNEQFF
>TRBJ2-7|TRBV7-9|TRBD1|-
TGTGCCAGCAGCTTAGAACGAGGGCAGGGGGCCTACGAGCAGTACTTC
CASSLERGQGAYEQYF